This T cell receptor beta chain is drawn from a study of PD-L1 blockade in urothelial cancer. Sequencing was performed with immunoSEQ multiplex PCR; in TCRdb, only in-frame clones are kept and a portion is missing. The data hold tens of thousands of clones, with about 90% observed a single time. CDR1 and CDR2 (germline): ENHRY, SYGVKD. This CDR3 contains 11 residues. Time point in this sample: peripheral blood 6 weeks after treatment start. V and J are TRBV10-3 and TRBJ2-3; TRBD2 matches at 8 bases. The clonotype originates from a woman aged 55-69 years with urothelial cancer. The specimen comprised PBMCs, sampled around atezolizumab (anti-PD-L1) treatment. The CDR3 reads CAHGGADTQYF. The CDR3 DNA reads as TGTGCTCACGGGGGGGCGGACACGCAGTATTTT.